This T cell receptor (beta chain) derives from a study of T cells in Graves' hyperthyroidism and ophthalmopathy. The study's findings and limits: Within blood appeared most thyroid clonotypes that had expanded above 0.001. From stable hyperthyroidism, ophthalmopathy was separated by a 13 V-J model.

V dropped 1 base and J dropped 3 bases, with 3 bases sitting between them. CDR3 length equals 12 residues. Looked up from germline, CDR1 is DFQATT and CDR2 is SNEGSKA (reference sequence). A remark on this clonotype: The antigen is unknown.

RNA transcripts were the template for amplifying TCR beta CDR3 regions. First-round RT-PCR targeting the TCR CDR3 was performed with the HTBI primer set. TCRdb reanalysed the multiplex PCR reads using MiXCR and keeps one entry per CDR3 protein. The sample has around 350,000 distinct CDR3 sequences, over 10% seen once. Researchers defined stable Graves' hyperthyroidism as no ophthalmopathy progression within 18 months. Thyroid ultrasound, orbital computed tomography, clinical symptoms, and serum thyroxine and TRAb underpinned diagnoses. Sequencing was done on a sample of blood. The chain joins TRBV20-1 to TRBJ2-2; the D is unclear. The TCR sequence derives from a woman aged 18 to 35 with Graves' hyperthyroidism. This chain's CDR3 is CSARADTGELFF. The CDR3 DNA is TGCAGTGCTAGAGCGGACACCGGGGAGCTGTTTTTT.